The clone carrying this TCR beta chain was detected ten times or more. No antigen is known for it. TCRdb passed the 5' RACE reads through MiXCR, listing each CDR3 protein once. This table has approximately 500,000 distinct CDR3 sequences, roughly 13% appearing once. The sample originates from a study of CD8 T cells in ankylosing spondylitis. General observations from the study: A TCR beta motif of under ten highly homologous variants appeared characteristic of ankylosing spondylitis blood.

V was pared by 3 bases and J by 8 bases, with 7 bases of the junction left unmatched. The CDR3 runs to 15 residues. Germline assignment: CDR1 KGHDR and CDR2 SFDVKD. The TCR comes from a male donor with ankylosing spondylitis. The V gene is TRBV24-1, the J gene TRBJ2-1, with TRBD2 matching 9 bases. Sequenced material: blood, either unsorted or a sorted T cell fraction (not recorded which). Here the CDR3 DNA reads TGTGCCACCAGTGATAAGGGAGCGGGAGGCCATGAGCAGTTCTTC. Its protein product is CATSDKGAGGHEQFF.